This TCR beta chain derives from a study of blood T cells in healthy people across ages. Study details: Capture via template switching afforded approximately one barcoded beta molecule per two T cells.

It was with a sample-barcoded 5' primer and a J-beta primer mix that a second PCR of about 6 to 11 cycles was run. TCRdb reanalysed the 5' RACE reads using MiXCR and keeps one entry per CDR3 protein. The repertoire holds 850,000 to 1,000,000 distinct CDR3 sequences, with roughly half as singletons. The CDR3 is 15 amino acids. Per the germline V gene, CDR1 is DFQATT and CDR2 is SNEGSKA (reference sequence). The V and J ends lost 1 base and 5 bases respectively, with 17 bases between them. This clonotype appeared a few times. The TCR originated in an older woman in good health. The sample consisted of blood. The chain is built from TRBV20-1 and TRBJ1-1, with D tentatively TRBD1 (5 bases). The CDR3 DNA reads TGCAGTGCTAGAGTTGTAAGGGGTCGGGGGACTGAAGCTTTCTTT. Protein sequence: CSARVVRGRGTEAFF.